This T cell receptor (beta chain) was identified during a study of shared clonotypes between healthy human individuals. Background on the study: Contributing individuals were a couple of females and a few males aged 18 to 49. A donor's plate count was three for CD4 naive and three for CD4 memory; CD8 naive had two and CD8 memory one.

Assay execution took place at the deep level. The method was immunoSEQ multiplex PCR; TCRdb's version includes in-frame clones alone and lacks a portion of them. The sample consists of roughly 1,100,000 clones, about 75% of them appearing once. The junction had 10 bases not matched to a gene; V was cut back by 6 bases and J by 1 base. The germline gives CDR1 KGHSH, CDR2 LQKENI. This CDR3 region has 18 residues. The source of this sequence is a man aged 18-30 years in good health. This chain connects TRBV18 to TRBJ2-6, with 9 positions matching TRBD1. The sequenced sample was memory CD4+ T cells sorted from blood. The subset here: CD45RA-negative fraction. The DNA for the CDR3 is TGTGCCAGCTCGCTAACGGGACAGGGATCGTCTGGGGCCAACGTCCTGACTTTC. Translation gives CASSLTGQGSSGANVLTF.